This T cell receptor (beta chain) was recovered during a study of control samples from healthy donors and cancer patients (dated by TCRdb to the early 2020s). The method behind the library was the immunoSEQ multiplex PCR assay. What TCRdb holds here is the immuneACCESS table cut down to in-frame rearrangements. Part of the clones is not present; checked against another copy, under half of the missing clones reflect an unresolved V gene, and the others are unexplained. A total of tens of thousands of clones appear in this sample, approximately 90% of them only once. Around 1% of the sample is taken by the ten largest. This clone came up a few times. The clone's antigen remains unknown. It has no much larger one-base neighbor in the sample; base qualities were not kept. Including the terminal cysteine and phenylalanine, the CDR3 comprises 17 residues. Of all the DNA, just the CDR3 is kept, 51 bases in frame from base 1. CDR1 and CDR2 were assigned from the germline V gene (reference sequence) as SEHNR and FQNEAQ. Clipping removes 4 bases from V and 6 bases from J, with 14 as the unmatched junction base count.

This TCR came from a man aged 25-45 years with colorectal cancer. Sample: PBMCs. The chain is made from TRBV7-9 and TRBJ2-3, and 9 junction bases match TRBD2. The DNA sequence follows: TGTGCCAGCAGCTCAGCAGGGGGACTAGCTGAATGGGATACGCAGTATTTT. Its protein product is CASSSAGGLAEWDTQYF. With the portions outside the CDR3 filled from the reference TRBV7-9 and TRBJ2-3 genes, the complete variable region becomes DTGVSQNPRHKITKRGQNVTFRCDPISEHNRLYWYRQTLGQGPEFLTYFQNEAQLEKSRLLSDRFSAERPKGSFSTLEIQRTEQGDSAMYLCASSSAGGLAEWDTQYFGPGTRLTVL.